The next 10 T cell receptor beta chains were all read from a single sample in a study of T-cell reconstitution after alpha-beta-depleted transplantation in children listed by TCRdb under 2016. This specimen's treatment or condition label, per the study, means: allogeneic hematopoietic cell transplantation with graft depleted of TCRalphabeta T cells and CD19 B cells. Library construction relied on PCR. TCRdb shows the sequencer as Illumina HiSeq 2500. TCR libraries were prepared with molecular barcoding, using unique molecular identifiers to normalize TCRbeta repertoire quantification. TCRdb passed the public sequencing reads through fastp at Q25 and MiXCR, retaining productive beta sequences. Rows are combined by CDR3 protein, so each entry shows the most common genes and DNA. Within this sample are about 200,000 distinct CDR3 sequences, with roughly 8.1% of them counted one time only. Less than 40% of the sample lies in the top ten.

The specimen was PBMCs, mostly from graft donor cells, collected 360 days after TCRalphabeta/CD19-depleted stem cell transplant. These receptors originate from a male patient aged 2-10 years who had a stem cell transplant for acute myeloid leukemia, so the T cells may come from the graft donor.

The J gene is TRBJ2-2, the V gene TRBV5-6; 11 bases fit TRBD2. The trim removed 2 bases at V and 2 bases at J, leaving 5 bases unmatched. The CDR3 totals 17 residues. CDR1 is SGHDT, CDR2 YYEEEE, per germline. The CDR3: CASSFPGTSGNTGELFF. CDR3 coding DNA: TGTGCCAGCAGCTTTCCCGGGACTAGCGGAAACACCGGGGAGCTGTTTTTT.

Ten or more counts support this clonotype. The V gene is TRBV3-1, the J gene TRBJ2-7; tentatively, D is TRBD2 (7 bases). The V end lost 5 bases, the J end lost 4 bases, and 12 bases lay between the germline ends. The germline CDR1 and CDR2 sequences are LGHDT and YNNKEL (reference sequence). The CDR3 totals 13 residues. The CDR3 here is CASSKGGSYEQYV. DNA for the CDR3: TGTGCCAGCAGCAAGGGGGGGTCATACGAGCAGTACGTC.

The V and J genes are TRBV4-1 and TRBJ2-1, with D possibly matching TRBD1 (6 bases). CDR1 and CDR2 from the germline V gene are MGHRA and YSYEKL. The germline V and J ends were trimmed by 4 bases and 4 bases, with 20 bases remaining between them. CDR3 length equals 17 residues. The CDR3 sequence: CASSPRTAPMGYNEQFF. The CDR3 bases are TGCGCCAGCAGCCCCCGGACAGCGCCAATGGGTTACAATGAGCAGTTCTTC.

In this sample, this clonotype turned up a few times. The chain is built from TRBV15 and TRBJ2-7; 7 nucleotides match TRBD2. This CDR3 contains 16 residues. The junction had 12 bases not matched to a gene; V was cut back by 0 bases and J by 7 bases. The germline V gene encodes CDR1 LNHNV and CDR2 YYDKDF (reference sequence). CDR3 region: CATSRDEASGSGEQYF. The CDR3 DNA reads as TGTGCCACCAGCAGAGATGAGGCTAGCGGTTCGGGGGAGCAGTACTTC.

This clonotype was seen repeatedly, ten times or more. The V call is TRBV10-3, the J call TRBJ2-3, with D unclear. Germline loops: CDR1 ENHRY, CDR2 SYGVKD. With 0 bases removed from V and 0 bases from J, the gap between germline ends came to 7 bases. The CDR3 runs 15 residues. The CDR3 is CAISESQTSTDTQYF. The CDR3 DNA reads as TGTGCCATCAGTGAGTCGCAGACCAGCACAGATACGCAGTATTTT.

The sample holds a few counts of this clonotype. This chain connects TRBV20-1 to TRBJ2-7; 9 bases line up with TRBD1. The CDR3 has 14 amino acids. Germline CDR1 reads DFQATT; CDR2 reads SNEGSKA (reference sequence). The junction had 11 bases not matched to a gene; V was cut back by 6 bases and J by 5 bases. CDR3 DNA: TGCAGTGCAGCTCACAGGGGGCGCAGGAACGAGCAGTACTTC. Translating it yields CSAAHRGRRNEQYF.

The chain joins TRBV29-1 to TRBJ2-3; 12 bases map to TRBD2. This CDR3 has 13 residues. V lost 6 bases and J lost 3; bases outside the gene matches: 1. CDR1 is SQVTM and CDR2 is ANQGSEA in the germline V gene. This CDR3 is CSVGTSGTDTQYF. The DNA for the CDR3 is TGCAGCGTGGGGACTAGCGGGACAGATACGCAGTATTTT.

The gene calls are TRBV6-5 and TRBJ2-7; 7 nucleotides align to TRBD1. Germline CDR1 reads MNHEY; CDR2 reads SVGAGI. This CDR3 has 15 amino acids. Unmatched junction bases numbered 8, after V lost 0 bases and J lost 6 bases. In nucleotides, the CDR3 is TGTGCCAGCAGTTACTCGTTGGCAGGGGGTTTCGAGCAGTACTTC. Translated, it gives CASSYSLAGGFEQYF.

This clonotype showed up just a few times. The CDR3 DNA follows: TGTGCCAGCAGCCTGGGACAGGGAGCATCCAAAAACATTCAGTACTTC. Its protein is CASSLGQGASKNIQYF. The genes are TRBV12-3 or TRBV12-4 and TRBJ2-4, with 9 bases matching TRBD1. J gave up 2 bases and V 6 bases, and 8 bases lay outside the gene matches. The CDR3 has 16 amino acids.

In this sample, this clonotype turned up many times. This sequence joins TRBV20-1 and TRBJ2-3, with D tentatively TRBD1 or TRBD2 (5 bases each). V was shortened by 1 base and J by 2 bases, with 13 bases between the two germline ends. Germline V CDR1 and CDR2: DFQATT, SNEGSKA (reference sequence). There are 15 residues in the CDR3. The CDR3 protein is CSARAGRRATDTQYF. The CDR3 DNA is TGCAGTGCTAGAGCGGGGCGGAGAGCCACAGATACGCAGTATTTT.